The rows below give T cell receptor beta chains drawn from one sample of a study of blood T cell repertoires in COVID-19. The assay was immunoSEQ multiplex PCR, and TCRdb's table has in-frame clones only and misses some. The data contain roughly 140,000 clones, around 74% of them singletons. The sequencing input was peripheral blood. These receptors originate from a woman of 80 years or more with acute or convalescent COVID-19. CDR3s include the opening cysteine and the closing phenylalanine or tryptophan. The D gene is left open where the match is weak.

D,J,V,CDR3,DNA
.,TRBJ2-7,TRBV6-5,CASSPSGGTSYEQYF,TGTGCCAGCAGTCCCTCTGGCGGGACGTCCTACGAGCAGTACTTC
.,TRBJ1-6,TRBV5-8,CASSLGDSNSPLHF,TGTGCCAGCAGCTTGGGCGACAGTAATTCACCCCTCCACTTT
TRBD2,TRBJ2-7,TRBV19,CASSRTSGPTYEQYF,TGTGCCAGTAGCCGTACTAGCGGGCCAACCTACGAGCAGTACTTC
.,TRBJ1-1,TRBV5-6,CASSRYPTEAFF,TGTGCCAGCAGCCGGTACCCCACTGAAGCTTTCTTT
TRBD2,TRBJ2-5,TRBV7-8,CASSKEAGGQETQYF,TGTGCCAGCAGCAAGGAAGCGGGAGGGCAAGAGACCCAGTACTTC
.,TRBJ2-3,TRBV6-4,CASSDRGTDTQYF,TGTGCCAGCAGCGACCGGGGCACAGATACGCAGTATTTT
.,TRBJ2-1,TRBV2,CASSTRYEQFF,TGTGCCAGCAGTACCAGGTATGAGCAGTTCTTC
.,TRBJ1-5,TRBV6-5,CASRRTGIGNQPQHF,TGTGCCAGCAGGAGAACAGGGATAGGCAATCAGCCCCAGCATTTT
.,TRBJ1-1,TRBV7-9,CASSSSRGGTEAFF,TGTGCCAGCAGCTCATCTAGGGGGGGGACTGAAGCTTTCTTT
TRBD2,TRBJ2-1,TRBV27,CASSFRTSGVYNEQFF,TGTGCCAGCAGTTTCCGGACTAGCGGGGTGTACAATGAGCAGTTCTTC
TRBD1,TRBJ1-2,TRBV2,CATTGGSNYGYTF,TGTGCCACCACAGGGGGCAGTAACTATGGCTACACCTTC